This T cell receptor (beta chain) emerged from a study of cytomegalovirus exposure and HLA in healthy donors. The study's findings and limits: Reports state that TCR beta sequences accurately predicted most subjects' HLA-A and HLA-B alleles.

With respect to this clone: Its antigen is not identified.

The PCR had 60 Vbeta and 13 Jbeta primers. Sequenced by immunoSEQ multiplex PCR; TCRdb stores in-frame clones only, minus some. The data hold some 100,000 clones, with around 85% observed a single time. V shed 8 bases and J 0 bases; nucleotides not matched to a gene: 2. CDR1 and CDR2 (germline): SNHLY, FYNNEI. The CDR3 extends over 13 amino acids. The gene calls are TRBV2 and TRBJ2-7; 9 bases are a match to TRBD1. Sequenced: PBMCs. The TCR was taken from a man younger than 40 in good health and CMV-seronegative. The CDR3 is CASQTGGSYEQYF. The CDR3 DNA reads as TGTGCCAGCCAGACAGGGGGCTCCTACGAGCAGTACTTC.